This is a list of T cell receptor beta chains from one sample in a study of blood T cells in healthy people across ages. TCRdb recomputed calls from the 5' RACE reads with MiXCR, one row per CDR3 protein. The sample comprises over 950,000 distinct CDR3 sequences, more than 30% of which are singletons, and under 15% rests with the top ten. Specimen: blood. These receptors were taken from a young man in good health. Each CDR3 is given with its conserved first and last residue. Fields, in order: J gene, V gene, CDR3 protein.

TRBJ2-3	TRBV5-1	CASRPGQPPDTQYF
TRBJ2-3	TRBV12-3/TRBV12-4	CASTPSAGTQYF
TRBJ1-5	TRBV4-2	CASSQDEGNQPQHF
TRBJ1-2	TRBV4-3	CASSQVGTWDSRYGYIF
TRBJ1-4	TRBV7-2	CASSQIGPTNEKLFF
TRBJ1-4	TRBV4-3	CASSGWGEKLFF
TRBJ2-5	TRBV29-1	CSVAGKLRQETQYF
TRBJ1-2	TRBV25-1	CASSGEGYTF
TRBJ2-7	TRBV18	CASSPPVVYGTDLYEQYF
TRBJ1-3	TRBV7-2	CASSPRRLSSSGNTIYF
TRBJ2-1	TRBV5-1	CASSLSGGAPSYNEQFF
TRBJ2-1	TRBV5-1	CASSLGASGGPSYNEQFF
TRBJ2-2	TRBV5-1	CASSLAAGWTGGLFF
TRBJ1-2	TRBV4-3	CASSQEITGRNYGYTF